The TCR beta chain under discussion was sequenced for a study of blood T cell repertoires in COVID-19. Study background: The samples span acute and convalescent COVID-19 from the United States, Italy and Spain. Sources were T cells, B-cell-depleted T cells, or PBMCs; the material itself was cDNA or gDNA.

In the original workflow: Using reference gene primer amplification, nucleated cell counts were estimated. Sequencing used immunoSEQ multiplex PCR; TCRdb keeps in-frame clones, though not all of them. V, J and clone size are those of that table, while D and trimming were read from the DNA. The sample includes 230,000 or so clones, 80% to 90% of them seen just once. The V gene lost 4 bases and the J gene lost 4 bases, with 20 bases spanning the gap. The CDR3 consists of 16 residues. Germline CDR1 SGHNT, CDR2 YYREEE (reference sequence). The V gene is TRBV5-4, the J gene TRBJ1-1; the D gene is possibly TRBD1 (6 bases). This receptor was identified in a woman in her forties who had recovered from COVID-19. Sequenced material: peripheral blood. In nucleotides, the CDR3 is TGTGCCAGCAGCCCCGGGGGCAGTCGGGGGGGCACTGAAGCTTTCTTT. This gives the protein CASSPGGSRGGTEAFF.